Presented here are 5 T cell receptor beta chains from one specimen sequenced in a study of cytomegalovirus exposure and HLA in healthy donors. Primers: 60 Vbeta forward and 13 Jbeta reverse. Profiling relied on immunoSEQ multiplex PCR, and the TCRdb table lists in-frame clones only, not all of them. The repertoire holds 200,000 to 250,000 clones, approximately 82% seen once, with 0.58% in the top ten. Input material: PBMCs. These receptor sequences come from a woman aged 40 to 49 in good health and CMV-seronegative.

This chain uses TRBV29-1 with TRBJ1-1, with D possibly TRBD1 on 6 matching bases. Germline CDR1 and CDR2: SQVTM and ANQGSEA. This CDR3 spans 12 amino acids. V dropped 8 bases and J dropped 2 bases, with 12 bases sitting between them. In DNA form, the CDR3 reads TGCAGCTCCGGACAGACCAACACTGAAGCTTTCTTT. Its protein is CSSGQTNTEAFF.

On this clone itself: A junction end diverges from the germline sequence, so it may reflect a read error. The gene calls are TRBV19 and TRBJ1-1; the match to TRBD1 covers 8 bases. From germline, CDR1 is LNHDA and CDR2 SQIVND (reference sequence). This CDR3 contains 12 residues. The CDR3 DNA sequence: TGCGGGACAGGTAATAGGAACACTGAAGCTTTCTTT. Its protein product is CGTGNRNTEAFF.

This sequence joins TRBV5-4 and TRBJ2-4, with D possibly matching TRBD1 (5 bases). Looked up from germline, CDR1 is SGHNT and CDR2 is YYREEE (reference sequence). There are 16 residues in the CDR3. Trimming stripped 1 base from V and 2 bases from J, with 13 bases between. The CDR3: CASSLRAGSPKNIQYF. CDR3 nucleotides: TGTGCCAGCAGCTTGAGGGCAGGGTCCCCCAAAAACATTCAGTACTTC.

This chain joins TRBV18 and TRBJ1-2; 9 bases are shared with TRBD1. Germline V gene data show CDR1 as KGHSH and CDR2 as LQKENI. The CDR3 spans 13 residues. With V trimmed by 5 bases and J by 6 bases, 4 bases remained unmatched. The CDR3 DNA is TGTGCCAGCTCAGGACAGGGGTCGAATGGCTACACCTTC. This sequence encodes CASSGQGSNGYTF.

This clone was detected a few times. The rearrangement uses TRBV4-3 and TRBJ1-1, with 7 bases aligning to TRBD1. This CDR3 has 15 amino acids. V shed 0 bases, J shed 8 bases, and the junction held 9 bases outside the gene matches. The germline V gene encodes CDR1 LGHNA and CDR2 YSLEER. DNA of the CDR3: TGCGCCAGCAGCCAAGATCCTGGGACAGTACTAGAAGCTTTCTTT. Protein: CASSQDPGTVLEAFF.